These 7 T cell receptor beta chains came from one sample sequenced in a study of breast tumors, draining lymph nodes, adjacent tissues. Samples came from axillary lymph nodes draining the breast cancer. TCRdb analysed the multiplex PCR reads with MiXCR anew, one entry per CDR3 protein. The table records about 130,000 distinct CDR3 sequences, approximately 20% of them present only once. Sequencing was carried out using axillary lymph node tissue. The receptors stem from a female donor with breast cancer. Some clones in this sample may be carry-over from other donors' samples.

In the case of this clonotype: A much larger clone is a single base away; this may be a read error. The rearrangement uses TRBV3-1 and TRBJ2-1; tentative D call: TRBD1 (6 bases). This CDR3 is 13 amino acids long. CDR1 is LGHDT and CDR2 is YNNKEL in the germline V gene (reference sequence). Trimming took off 0 bases at V and 13 bases at J, with 13 bases between the two ends. CDR3 sequence reads: CASSQDRDKVQFF. The CDR3 nucleotides are TGTGCCAGCAGCCAAGATAGGGACAAGGTACAGTTCTTC.

The sample holds a few counts of this clonotype. A read error may explain this, as a much larger clone is one base away. The V gene is TRBV11-3, the J gene TRBJ1-6; TRBD1 agrees at 9 bases. The CDR3 sequence is 15 residues long. V shed 5 bases, J shed 9 bases, and the junction held 8 bases outside the gene matches. CDR1 and CDR2 from the germline V gene are SGHNT and YENEEA. In DNA form, the CDR3 reads TGTGCCAGCAGCGCGCAACAGGGGGCCAGTTCACCCCTCCACTTT. This gives the protein CASSAQQGASSPLHF.

The gene calls are TRBV12-3 or TRBV12-4 and TRBJ2-5; 16 nucleotides agree with TRBD2. The CDR3 length is 19 residues. Germline trimming cut 7 bases from V and 0 bases from J; bases unmatched to any gene: 11. CDR3: CASNLPGLAGGGDQETQYF. CDR3 bases: TGTGCCAGCAACCTTCCGGGACTAGCGGGAGGGGGGGACCAAGAGACCCAGTACTTC.

This clonotype came up a few times. The chain recombines TRBV18 with TRBJ2-2; tentatively, D is TRBD1 (6 bases). V lost 3 bases to trimming and J lost 9 bases, with 17 bases between them. This CDR3 contains 15 residues. CDR1 and CDR2 (germline): KGHSH, LQKENI. The CDR3: CASSPPQGISRELFF. In nucleotides, the CDR3 is TGTGCCAGCTCACCCCCACAGGGTATCTCCAGGGAGCTGTTTTTT.

Regarding this clonotype: A much larger clone differs by one base, so this may be a read error. This sequence joins TRBV7-9 and TRBJ2-5, with 10 positions matching TRBD2. Per the germline V gene, CDR1 is SEHNR and CDR2 is FQNEAQ (reference sequence). The CDR3 sequence is 15 residues long. CDR3 nucleotides: TGTGCCAACAGCTTAAGTCTAGCGGGAGTAGAGACCCGGTACTTC. Residues: CANSLSLAGVETRYF.

This clonotype was seen ten or more times. The rearrangement links TRBV5-1 to TRBJ1-2; a weak D match, TRBD1 (6 bases). This CDR3 has 15 amino acids. Germline CDR1 reads SGHRS; CDR2 reads YFSETQ. Trimming took off 0 bases at V and 0 bases at J, with 9 bases between the two ends. In nucleotides, the CDR3 is TGCGCCAGCAGCTTGGAAGGGGGTACTAACTATGGCTACACCTTC. Its translation: CASSLEGGTNYGYTF.

As for this clonotype: A much bigger clone sits one base away, suggesting this may be a read error. The chain is built from TRBV9 and TRBJ2-5; possible D gene TRBD1, 6 bases. The germline gives CDR1 SGDLS, CDR2 YYNGEE. The CDR3 is 15 residues long. The CDR3 region has the DNA TGTGACAGCAGCGTAGGGGGAGTCGGGCAAGAGACCCAGTACTTC. It specifies CDSSVGGVGQETQYF.